This TCR beta chain stems from a study of blood T cell repertoires in COVID-19. Assay used: immunoSEQ multiplex PCR; TCRdb lists only in-frame clones, some missing. This sample has about 94,000 clones; approximately 74% occur once, and the top ten carry 3.9%. The germline V gene has CDR1 MNHEY and CDR2 SVGEGT. J lost 0 bases, V lost 2 bases, and 4 bases had no gene match. This CDR3 region has 15 residues. V usage is TRBV6-2 or TRBV6-3 and J usage is TRBJ2-7, with TRBD1 identical over 7 bases. The clonotype was recovered from a man between 65 and 85 years old with COVID-19, enrolled during active disease. Sample: peripheral blood. CDR3 nucleotide sequence: TGTGCCAGCAGTTACCCGAGGGACAGCTCCTACGAGCAGTACTTC. Encoded protein: CASSYPRDSSYEQYF.